This entry is about one T cell receptor (beta chain). Its antigen is still unknown. No base quality values were provided; no much bigger clone lies one nucleotide off. The CDR3 has 17 amino acids, counting the end cysteine and phenylalanine. Only the CDR3 portion is preserved as DNA: 51 bases, with reading frame beginning at the first base. The germline V gene gives CDR1 as SGHTA and CDR2 as FQGNSA. Relative to germline, V is missing 1 base and J is missing 0 bases, with 7 bases of the junction outside any gene match. Each collaborating institution followed its own protocols to collect whole blood in K2EDTA tubes. For TCRbeta analysis, collaborators shipped samples as frozen whole blood, isolated PBMCs, or DNA extracted from either of those sample types. This entry is derived from a study of blood T cell repertoires in COVID-19 (TCRdb year 2020). At the level of the whole study: Samples from collaborators originated in the United States, Italy and Spain and spanned both the acute and convalescent phases of COVID-19. Samples were obtained from the ongoing ImmuneRACE study (first 160 participants) and from roughly 1,300 subjects provided by 6 global collaborators. The prospective study material was composed of cDNA or gDNA derived from T cells, B-cell-depleted T cells, or PBMCs. The repertoires were made available in a free public database intended to serve as a resource for research on the immune response to SARS-CoV-2. Where HLA class I and class II types were available, the types were taken from metadata supplied by the sample provider, not from assay-based typing. Sample metadata almost always included a de-identified subject ID, COVID-19 status, age in years and sex. Deeply sampled blood TCRbeta repertoires from subjects exposed to, actively infected with, or recovered from COVID-19 were included in the dataset.

TCRbeta CDR3 regions were amplified from genomic DNA by means of the immunoSEQ Assay, a bias-controlled multiplex PCR. In the source study's methods: Nucleated cell counts per sample were estimated from amplification of reference gene primers within the assay. To quantify the absolute abundance of each unique TCRbeta CDR3 rearrangement, sequence reads were collapsed and filtered. For each sample, productive Simpson clonality was calculated by taking the square root of Simpson's diversity index across productive rearrangements. TCRdb carries this immuneACCESS record with in-frame sequences only. Its versions omit some clonotypes, under half of them owing to an unresolved V gene in the studies checked, with the rest unexplained. The V and J calls and clone size come from that table; D and trimming were worked out from the DNA. The sample table holds some 40,000 clones, of which 70% to 90% were seen once. About 44% of the sample goes to the ten largest clones.

On the study overall, not on this receptor specifically: The quantity of clinical and demographic metadata differed by source and by participant and was supplied without curation.

The TCR originated in a human donor in a cohort sampled during active or convalescent COVID-19. The donor label of this sample is uncertain. Input material: peripheral blood. This sequence uses TRBV7-2 and TRBJ2-3; a stretch of 7 junction bases matches TRBD2. This receptor carries the CDR3 CASSLGPAGLSTDTQYF. The DNA reads TGTGCCAGCAGCTTAGGTCCAGCGGGGCTTAGCACAGATACGCAGTATTTT.